The 8 T cell receptor beta chains given below trace back to one sample, sequenced in a study of Graves' ophthalmopathy and Graves' hyperthyroidism. The TCR beta CDR3 regions underwent amplification from RNA transcripts. A first-round RT-PCR used HTBI primers, followed by a second-round multiplex PCR. TCRdb re-derived calls from the multiplex PCR reads in MiXCR, one entry per CDR3 protein. The sample shows under 800,000 distinct CDR3 sequences, over 20% of them seen only once. Sequencing was carried out using peripheral blood. The receptors shown here come from a woman aged 18-29 years with stable Graves' hyperthyroidism. Some clones in this sample may be carry-over from other donors' samples.

V usage is TRBV6-4 and J usage is TRBJ1-2, with D tentatively TRBD1 (5 bases). Germline V lookup: CDR1 MRHNA, CDR2 SNTAGT. Trimming pared 5 bases from V and 4 bases from J, leaving 17 bases between. The CDR3 is 15 amino acids. The CDR3: CASSSPTGRTYGYTF. The CDR3 coding sequence is TGTGCCAGCAGTTCTCCCACGGGACGGACCTATGGCTACACCTTC.

This clonotype was counted ten times or more. V usage is TRBV7-2 and J usage is TRBJ2-7; 7 bases are a match to TRBD2. The CDR3 spans 14 residues. The V and J ends lost 1 base and 5 bases, in that order; junction bases with no gene match: 5. Germline values: CDR1 SGHTA, CDR2 FQGNSA. The CDR3 region is CASSLGRGIDEQYF. As DNA, the CDR3 is TGTGCCAGCAGCTTAGGGCGGGGGATCGACGAGCAGTACTTC.

The chain employs TRBV27 and TRBJ2-7; 7 bases map to TRBD1. Germline values: CDR1 MNHEY, CDR2 SMNVEV (reference sequence). Trimming took 4 bases from V and 2 from J; bases not matched to a gene: 11. There are 16 residues in the CDR3. The CDR3 spells CASSWVGTGAPYEQYF. Here the CDR3 DNA reads TGTGCCAGCAGTTGGGTCGGAACAGGGGCCCCCTACGAGCAGTACTTC.

This clonotype has more than one count but fewer than ten. It may be a read error: a sequence one base away is much more abundant. The chain recombines TRBV10-3 with TRBJ1-2; maybe TRBD1 (5 bases). Looked up from germline, CDR1 is ENHRY and CDR2 is SYGVKD. The CDR3 is 13 residues long. CDR3 nucleotides: TGTGTCATCAGTGCAGGGACGAACTATGGCTACACCTTC. It yields the protein CVISAGTNYGYTF.

This clonotype was recorded many times. The chain carries TRBV9 and TRBJ1-6; D is uncertain. The germline V and J ends were trimmed by 3 bases and 6 bases, with 16 bases remaining between them. Germline V gene lookup returns CDR1 SGDLS and CDR2 YYNGEE. This CDR3 region has 16 residues. CDR3 nucleotide sequence: TGTGCCAGCAGCGCAGGAACACGAGACGGTAATTCACCCCTCCACTTT. This sequence encodes CASSAGTRDGNSPLHF.

Many counts were recorded for this clonotype. The chain employs TRBV12-3 or TRBV12-4 and TRBJ1-2, with no clear D. Deletions cut 6 bases from V and 7 bases from J, with 12 bases between. The CDR3 covers 12 residues. This chain's CDR3 is CASSPSPGGYTF. CDR3 bases: TGTGCCAGCAGCCCGAGCCCTGGTGGCTACACCTTC.

This clonotype has at least ten counts. The chain couples TRBV12-3 or TRBV12-4 to TRBJ1-1, with 8 bases that match TRBD1. The junction had 8 bases not matched to a gene; V was cut back by 5 bases and J by 6 bases. CDR3 length: 14 residues. DNA for the CDR3: TGTGCCAGCAGTATAGGGGGACAGGACGCTGAAGCTTTCTTT. Encoded protein: CASSIGGQDAEAFF.

Points on this clonotype: A much larger clone lies a single base off, so this may be a read error. The chain's CDR3 is CASSLRTRHQEAQYF. CDR3 nucleotide sequence: TGTGCCAGCAGCTTAAGGACAAGGCACCAAGAGGCCCAGTACTTC. This chain joins TRBV7-2 and TRBJ2-5; weak D call: TRBD1 (5 bases). Germline-derived CDR1 and CDR2 are SGHTA and FQGNSA. The CDR3 has 15 amino acids.